The clone carrying this T cell receptor beta chain has more than one count but fewer than ten. CDR1 is SGHNT and CDR2 is YYREEE in the germline V gene (reference sequence). The CDR3 contains 13 residues. Trimming removed 4 bases from V and 3 bases from J, with 10 bases in between. Only in-frame clones appear in the TCRdb table, and some are missing; sequencing was by immunoSEQ multiplex PCR. The sample includes 90,000 to 120,000 clones, around 80% of them seen just once. This entry belongs to a study of control samples from healthy donors and cancer patients. The J gene is TRBJ1-2, the V gene TRBV5-4; tentatively, D is TRBD1 (6 bases). Sequencing was carried out using blood. This clonotype was obtained from a man between 18 and 35 years old in good health. CDR3 residues: CASSVDSYYGYTF. The DNA of the CDR3 is TGTGCCAGCAGCGTGGACAGCTACTATGGCTACACCTTC.